What follows is one TCR beta chain and its context. The antigen remains undetermined. These data originate in a study of cytomegalovirus exposure and HLA in healthy donors. Primers for the PCR totalled 60 Vbeta and 13 Jbeta. Data came from immunoSEQ multiplex PCR; TCRdb stores just in-frame clones and leaves some out. The table has about 99,000 clones, nearly 80% seen once. At sampling all donors were nominally healthy, likely with unrecorded immune exposures. General study findings and limits: Previously analyzed data showed that most TCR beta V segments were productive at a frequency of about 87% or about 30%.

The TCR originated in a man between 60 and 75 years old in good health and CMV-seropositive. The sample comprised PBMCs.

In DNA form, the CDR3 reads TGTGCCAGCTTAGGGGGGGGGCACACAGATACGCAGTATTTT. The encoded protein is CASLGGGHTDTQYF. The J gene is TRBJ2-3, the V gene TRBV28; tentatively, D is TRBD2 (7 bases). Trimming left V 8 bases short and J 2 bases short, with 14 bases between. CDR1 and CDR2 (germline): MDHEN, SYDVKM. The CDR3 has 14 amino acids.